Each of the 5 T cell receptor beta chains below was sequenced from the same sample in a study of OX40 agonist ivuxolimab in advanced cancers. The data were produced by immunoSEQ multiplex PCR, yet TCRdb's version contains in-frame clones alone and is incomplete. The table includes approximately 22,000 clones, more than 80% detected once. The sequencing here drew on CD4+ or CD8+ T cells sorted from blood, taken in a trial of the OX40 agonist ivuxolimab. The receptors here all came from an adult with an advanced solid tumor such as melanoma, head and neck, liver or kidney cancer.

The count of this clone is one. The chain couples TRBV11-2 to TRBJ2-5; 7 nucleotides agree with TRBD1. This CDR3 is 16 amino acids long. Germline V lookup: CDR1 SGHAT, CDR2 FQNNGV. Trimming removed 4 bases from V and 9 bases from J; junction bases left unmatched: 17. CDR3 protein: CASSYWTGRVDGAQYF. CDR3 DNA sequence: TGTGCCAGCAGCTATTGGACAGGCCGCGTAGACGGCGCCCAGTACTTC. Filled out from reference TRBV11-2 and TRBJ2-5, the complete variable domain reads EAGVAQSPRYKIIEKRQSVAFWCNPISGHATLYWYQQILGQGPKLLIQFQNNGVVDDSQLPKDRFSAERLKGVDSTLKIQPAKLEDSAVYLCASSYWTGRVDGAQYFGPGTRLLVL.

The chain couples TRBV28 to TRBJ1-5; D gene unclear. The CDR3 extends over 15 amino acids. Trimming stripped 3 bases from V and 2 bases from J, with 11 bases between. Germline CDR1 MDHEN, CDR2 SYDVKM. The CDR3 loop is CASSFLVTGNQPQHF. The DNA of the CDR3 is TGTGCCAGCAGTTTCCTCGTTACGGGCAATCAGCCCCAGCATTTT.

The chain combines TRBV5-1 with TRBJ2-6, with D perhaps TRBD2 (6 bases). V was clipped by 4 bases and J by 0 bases, with 14 bases between them. Per the germline V gene, CDR1 is SGHRS and CDR2 is YFSETQ. The CDR3 has 17 amino acids. The CDR3 loop reads CASSLDYTPSGANVLTF. Written as DNA, the CDR3 is TGCGCCAGCAGCCTGGACTACACTCCCTCTGGGGCCAACGTCCTGACTTTC.

The CDR3: CASSSRTSGIPYEQYF. CDR3 coding DNA: TGTGCCAGCAGTTCACGGACTAGCGGGATCCCCTACGAGCAGTACTTC. The chain joins TRBV6-5 to TRBJ2-7, with TRBD2 matching 12 bases. Germline values: CDR1 MNHEY, CDR2 SVGAGI. The CDR3 is 16 amino acids. Unmatched junction bases numbered 6, after V lost 4 bases and J lost 2 bases.

The chain links TRBV5-4 to TRBJ1-1; D ambiguous. This CDR3 spans 17 amino acids. Germline assignment: CDR1 SGHNT and CDR2 YYREEE (reference sequence). The germline V and J ends were trimmed by 3 bases and 1 base, with 19 bases remaining between them. Here the CDR3 reads CASSSTLPGRSNTEAFF. The CDR3 DNA is TGTGCCAGCAGCTCAACCTTACCCGGCAGATCGAACACTGAAGCTTTCTTT.